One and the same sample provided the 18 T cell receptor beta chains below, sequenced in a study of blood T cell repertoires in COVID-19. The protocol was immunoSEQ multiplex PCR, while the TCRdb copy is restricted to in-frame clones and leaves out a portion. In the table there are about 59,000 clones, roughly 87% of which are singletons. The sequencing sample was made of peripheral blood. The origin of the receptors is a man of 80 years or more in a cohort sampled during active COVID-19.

The CDR3 sequence is CASSLGNRDHYGYTF. The CDR3 DNA sequence: TGCGCCAGCAGCTTGGGGAACAGGGACCACTATGGCTACACCTTC. The V call is TRBV5-1, the J call TRBJ1-2, with D perhaps TRBD1 (6 bases). This CDR3 has 15 residues. Germline V gene sequence: CDR1 SGHRS, CDR2 YFSETQ. Between the trimmed V and J ends, which lost 0 bases and 3 bases, there was a span of 12 bases. The full variable domain, its missing parts supplied by reference TRBV5-1 and TRBJ1-2, is KAGVTQTPRYLIKTRGQQVTLSCSPISGHRSVSWYQQTPGQGLQFLFEYFSETQRNKGNFPGRFSGRQFSNSRSEMNVSTLELGDSALYLCASSLGNRDHYGYTFGSGTRLTVV.

CDR3 coding DNA: TGCGCCAGCAGCTTGGCGAACACAGAGCTCTGGGTCGAAGATACGCAGTATTTT. Amino acids: CASSLANTELWVEDTQYF. The J gene is TRBJ2-3, the V gene TRBV5-1; D call uncertain. Between the trimmed V and J ends, which lost 0 bases and 5 bases, there was a span of 22 bases. The germline V gene has CDR1 SGHRS and CDR2 YFSETQ. The CDR3 runs to 18 residues.

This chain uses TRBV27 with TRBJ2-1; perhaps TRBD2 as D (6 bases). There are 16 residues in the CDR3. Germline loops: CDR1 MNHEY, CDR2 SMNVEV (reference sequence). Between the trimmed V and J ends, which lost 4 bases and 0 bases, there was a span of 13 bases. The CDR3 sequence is CASSSGTSVSYNEQFF. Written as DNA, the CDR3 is TGTGCCAGCAGTTCCGGGACTTCCGTCTCCTACAATGAGCAGTTCTTC.

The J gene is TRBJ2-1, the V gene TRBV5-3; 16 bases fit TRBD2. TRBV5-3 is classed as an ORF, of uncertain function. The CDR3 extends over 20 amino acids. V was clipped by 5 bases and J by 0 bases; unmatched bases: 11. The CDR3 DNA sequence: TGTGCCAGAAGGGAGCCGGGACTAGCGGGGGGGATCCCCTCCTACAATGAGCAGTTCTTC. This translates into CARREPGLAGGIPSYNEQFF.

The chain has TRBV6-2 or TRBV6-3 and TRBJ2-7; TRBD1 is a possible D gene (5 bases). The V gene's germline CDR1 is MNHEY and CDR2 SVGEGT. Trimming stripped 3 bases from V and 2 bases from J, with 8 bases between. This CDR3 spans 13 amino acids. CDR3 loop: CASSYSGPYEQYF. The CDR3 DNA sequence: TGTGCCAGCAGTTATTCAGGGCCCTACGAGCAGTACTTC.

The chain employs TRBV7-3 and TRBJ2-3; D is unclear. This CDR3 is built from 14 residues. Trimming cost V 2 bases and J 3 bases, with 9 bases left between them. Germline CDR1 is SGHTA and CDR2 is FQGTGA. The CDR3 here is CASSLGAYTDTQYF. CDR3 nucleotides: TGTGCCAGCAGCTTAGGTGCCTATACAGATACGCAGTATTTT.

In DNA form, the CDR3 reads TGTGCCAGCAGCTTAGGAGGGACCTACAATGAGCAGTTCTTC. It translates to CASSLGGTYNEQFF. The rearrangement joins TRBV11-2 to TRBJ2-1, with a weak D call TRBD2 (5 bases). V lost 1 base, J lost 2 bases, and 6 bases lay in between. Germline V gene data show CDR1 as SGHAT and CDR2 as FQNNGV. The CDR3 extends over 14 amino acids. The full variable domain, its missing parts supplied by reference TRBV11-2 and TRBJ2-1, is EAGVAQSPRYKIIEKRQSVAFWCNPISGHATLYWYQQILGQGPKLLIQFQNNGVVDDSQLPKDRFSAERLKGVDSTLKIQPAKLEDSAVYLCASSLGGTYNEQFFGPGTRLTVL.

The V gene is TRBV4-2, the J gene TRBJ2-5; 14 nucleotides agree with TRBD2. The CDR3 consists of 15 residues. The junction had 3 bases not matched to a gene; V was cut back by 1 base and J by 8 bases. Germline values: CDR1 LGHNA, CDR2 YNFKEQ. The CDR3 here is CASSQATSGGGTQYF. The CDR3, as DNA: TGTGCCAGCAGCCAAGCGACTAGCGGGGGGGGCACCCAGTACTTC.

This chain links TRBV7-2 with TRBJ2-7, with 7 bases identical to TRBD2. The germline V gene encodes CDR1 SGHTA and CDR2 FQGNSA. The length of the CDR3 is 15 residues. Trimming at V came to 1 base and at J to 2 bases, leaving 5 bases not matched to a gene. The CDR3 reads CASSLVGGGTYEQYF. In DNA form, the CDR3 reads TGTGCCAGCAGCTTAGTAGGCGGGGGAACCTACGAGCAGTACTTC. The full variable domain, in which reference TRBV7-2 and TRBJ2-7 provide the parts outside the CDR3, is GAGVSQSPSNKVTEKGKDVELRCDPISGHTALYWYRQSLGQGLEFLIYFQGNSAPDKSGLPSDRFSAERTGGSVSTLTIQRTQQEDSAVYLCASSLVGGGTYEQYFGPGTRLTVT.

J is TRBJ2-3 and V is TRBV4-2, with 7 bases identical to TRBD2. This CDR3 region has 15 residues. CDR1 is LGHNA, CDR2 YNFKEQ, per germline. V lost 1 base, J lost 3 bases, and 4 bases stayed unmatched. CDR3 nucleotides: TGTGCCAGCAGCCAAGCCCTAGCGGTAACAGATACGCAGTATTTT. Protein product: CASSQALAVTDTQYF.

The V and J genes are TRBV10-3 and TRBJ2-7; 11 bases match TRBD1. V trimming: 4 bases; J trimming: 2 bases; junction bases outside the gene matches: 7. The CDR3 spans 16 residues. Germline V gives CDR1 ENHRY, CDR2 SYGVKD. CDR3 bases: TGTGCCATCAGTGGGGATCCGGGACAGGGGGCCTACGAGCAGTACTTC. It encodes CAISGDPGQGAYEQYF.

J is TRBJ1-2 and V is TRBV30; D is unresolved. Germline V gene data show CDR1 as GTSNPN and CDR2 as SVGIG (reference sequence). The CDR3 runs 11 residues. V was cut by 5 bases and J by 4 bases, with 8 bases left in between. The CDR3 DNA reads TGTGCCTGGTCGGGAATCTATGGCTACACCTTC. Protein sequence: CAWSGIYGYTF.

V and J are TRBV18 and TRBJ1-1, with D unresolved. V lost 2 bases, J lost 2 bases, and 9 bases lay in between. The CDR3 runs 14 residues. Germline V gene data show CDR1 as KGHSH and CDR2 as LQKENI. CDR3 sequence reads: CASSPVGVNTEAFF. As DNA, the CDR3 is TGTGCCAGCTCACCAGTGGGAGTTAACACTGAAGCTTTCTTT. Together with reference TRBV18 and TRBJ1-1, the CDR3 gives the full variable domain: NAGVMQNPRHLVRRRGQEARLRCSPMKGHSHVYWYRQLPEEGLKFMVYLQKENIIDESGMPKERFSAEFPKEGPSILRIQQVVRGDSAAYFCASSPVGVNTEAFFGQGTRLTVV.

CDR3 sequence (DNA): TGCGCCAGCAGCTCCAGTTATGACTCTGGAAACACCATATATTTT. Protein sequence: CASSSSYDSGNTIYF. The V and J genes are TRBV5-1 and TRBJ1-3; no clear D gene. The CDR3 is 15 residues long. Germline CDR1 SGHRS, CDR2 YFSETQ. The V and J ends lost 3 bases and 0 bases respectively, with 10 bases between them.

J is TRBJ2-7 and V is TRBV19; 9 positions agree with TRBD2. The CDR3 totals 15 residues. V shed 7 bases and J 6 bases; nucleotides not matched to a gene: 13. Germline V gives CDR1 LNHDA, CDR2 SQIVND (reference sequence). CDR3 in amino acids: CASTAIAGASTEQYF. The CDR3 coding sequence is TGTGCCAGTACCGCCATAGCGGGGGCGTCTACCGAGCAGTACTTC.

In DNA, the CDR3 is TGTGCCAGCTCACCAGGGACAGGGGTCTACAATGAGCAGTTCTTC. As protein: CASSPGTGVYNEQFF. The chain combines TRBV18 with TRBJ2-1; 10 nucleotides match TRBD1. The junction had 1 base not matched to a gene; V was cut back by 2 bases and J by 3 bases. CDR1 and CDR2 from the germline V gene are KGHSH and LQKENI. The CDR3 runs to 15 residues.

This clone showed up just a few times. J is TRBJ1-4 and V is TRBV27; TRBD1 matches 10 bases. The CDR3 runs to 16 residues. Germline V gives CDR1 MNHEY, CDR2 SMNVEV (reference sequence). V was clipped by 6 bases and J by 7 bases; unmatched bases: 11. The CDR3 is CASRGTGVRGSEKLFF. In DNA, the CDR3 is TGTGCCAGCAGGGGGACAGGGGTGAGAGGAAGTGAAAAACTGTTTTTT.

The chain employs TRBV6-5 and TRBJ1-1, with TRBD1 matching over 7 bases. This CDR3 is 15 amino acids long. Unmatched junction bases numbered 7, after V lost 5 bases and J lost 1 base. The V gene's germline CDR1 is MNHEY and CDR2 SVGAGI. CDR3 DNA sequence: TGTGCCAGCAGTCCCCGGGACAGCCGGAACACTGAAGCTTTCTTT. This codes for CASSPRDSRNTEAFF.